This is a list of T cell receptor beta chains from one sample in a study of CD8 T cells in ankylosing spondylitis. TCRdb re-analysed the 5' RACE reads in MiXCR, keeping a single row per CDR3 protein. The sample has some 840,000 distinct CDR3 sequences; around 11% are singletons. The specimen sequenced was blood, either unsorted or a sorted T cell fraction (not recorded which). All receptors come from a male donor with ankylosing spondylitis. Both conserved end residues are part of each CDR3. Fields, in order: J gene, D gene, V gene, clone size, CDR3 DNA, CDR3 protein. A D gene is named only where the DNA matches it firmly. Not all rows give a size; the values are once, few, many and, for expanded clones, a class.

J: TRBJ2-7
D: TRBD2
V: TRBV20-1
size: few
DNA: TGCAGTGCTAGAGCCAGGACTAGGCCGGACTCCTACGGTCTTCGGCAGTACTTC
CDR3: CSARARTRPDSYGLRQYF

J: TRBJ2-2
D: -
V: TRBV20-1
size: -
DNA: TGCAGTGCTAGAGATTGGGCAGCCGATGGAGAGCTGTTTTTT
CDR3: CSARDWAADGELFF

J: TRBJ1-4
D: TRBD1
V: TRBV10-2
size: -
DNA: TGCGCCAGCAGTGAGTCGACAGGGCTAGGAGAAAAACTGTTTTTT
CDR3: CASSESTGLGEKLFF

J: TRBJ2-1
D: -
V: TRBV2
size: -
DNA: TGTGCCAGCTGTTTATTCGGAACAGCGGGACAGAGCTCCTACAATGAGCAGTTCTTC
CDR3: CASCLFGTAGQSSYNEQFF

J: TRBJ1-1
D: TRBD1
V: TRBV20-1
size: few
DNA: TGCAGTGCTAGATTTACAGGGGGCACTGAAGCTTTCTTT
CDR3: CSARFTGGTEAFF

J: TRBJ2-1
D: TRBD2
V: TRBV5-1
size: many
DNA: TGCGCCAGCAGCTTGTCTAGCGGGCTGGACGGTGAGCAGTTCTTC
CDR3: CASSLSSGLDGEQFF

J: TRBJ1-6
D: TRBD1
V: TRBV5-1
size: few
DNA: TGCGCCAGCAGCTTGGACAGGGGGTGGTCACCCCTCCACTTT
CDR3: CASSLDRGWSPLHF

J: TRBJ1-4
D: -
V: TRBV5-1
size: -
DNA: TGCGCCAGCAGCTCACAGGGTATGGAGAAACTGTTTTTT
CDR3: CASSSQGMEKLFF

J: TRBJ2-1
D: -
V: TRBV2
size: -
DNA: TGTGCCAGCAGTATCAACAATGAGCAGTTCTTC
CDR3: CASSINNEQFF

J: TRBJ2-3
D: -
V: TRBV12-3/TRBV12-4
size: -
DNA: TGTGCCAGCAAACCCCCAGGGACCCACACAGATACGCAGTATTTT
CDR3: CASKPPGTHTDTQYF

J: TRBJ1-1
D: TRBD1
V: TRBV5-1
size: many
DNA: TGCGCCAGCAGACTAAGACAGGGCCCCACTGAAGCTTTCTTT
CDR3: CASRLRQGPTEAFF

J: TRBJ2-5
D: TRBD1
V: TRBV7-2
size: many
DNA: TGTGCCAGCAGCATGGGACAGATCCAAGAGACCCAGTACTTC
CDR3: CASSMGQIQETQYF

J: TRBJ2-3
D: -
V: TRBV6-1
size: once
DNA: TGTGCCAGCAGTGACCACGGAGCAGACACAGATACGCAGTATTTT
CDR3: CASSDHGADTDTQYF

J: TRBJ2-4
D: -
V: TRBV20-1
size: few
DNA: TGCAGCGGGGCTAGGGCCAAAAACATTCAGTACTTC
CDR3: CSGARAKNIQYF

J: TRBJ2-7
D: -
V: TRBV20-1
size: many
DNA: TGCAGTGCTAGAGATCCCGGACTTGGCTCCTACGAGCAGTACTTC
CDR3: CSARDPGLGSYEQYF

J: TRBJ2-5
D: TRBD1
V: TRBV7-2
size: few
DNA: TGTGCCAGCAGCCTAGACAGGGGTTGGGAGACCCAGTACTTC
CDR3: CASSLDRGWETQYF

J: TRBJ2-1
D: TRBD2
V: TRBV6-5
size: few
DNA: TGTGCCAGCAGTTACTCGACTAGCGGGAGGGGGAACAATGAGCAGTTCTTC
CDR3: CASSYSTSGRGNNEQFF

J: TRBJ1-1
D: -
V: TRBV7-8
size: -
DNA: TGTGCCAGCAGCTTAGCCTGGGGTGGCGACACTGAAGCTTTCTTT
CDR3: CASSLAWGGDTEAFF

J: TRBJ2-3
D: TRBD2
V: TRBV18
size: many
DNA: TGTGCCAGCTCACCACTAGCGGGGGGCACAGATACGCAGTATTTT
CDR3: CASSPLAGGTDTQYF

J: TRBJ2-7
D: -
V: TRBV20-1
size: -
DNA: TGCAGTGCTAGCAGACGGATCCCCCCCTACGAGCAGTACTTC
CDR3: CSASRRIPPYEQYF

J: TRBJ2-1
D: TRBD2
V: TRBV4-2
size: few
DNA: TGTGCCAGCAGCCCCATGGTCCCCGGGGGGGGTGAGCAGTTCTTC
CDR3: CASSPMVPGGGEQFF

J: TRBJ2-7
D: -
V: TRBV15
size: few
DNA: TGTGCCACCAGCAGAGTTGGTGGGGACGAGCAGTACTTC
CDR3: CATSRVGGDEQYF

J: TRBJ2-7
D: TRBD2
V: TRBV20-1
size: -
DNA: TGCAGTGCTAGAGCCGGCGGGGGCTCCTACGAGCAGTACTTC
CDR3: CSARAGGGSYEQYF

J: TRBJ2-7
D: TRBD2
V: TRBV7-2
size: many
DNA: TGTGCCAGCAGCTCCACTAGCGGGAGGGTCTACGAGCAGTACTTC
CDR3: CASSSTSGRVYEQYF

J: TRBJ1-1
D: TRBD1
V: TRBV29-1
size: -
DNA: TGCAGCGTTGTGTCGACAGGGAGGCACACTGAAGCTTTCTTT
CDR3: CSVVSTGRHTEAFF

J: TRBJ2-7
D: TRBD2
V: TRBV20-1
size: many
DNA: TGCAGGCTAGGACTAGCGGGAGTTGAGCAGTACTTC
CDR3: CRLGLAGVEQYF

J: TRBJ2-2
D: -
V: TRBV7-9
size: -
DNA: TGTGCCAGCAGCTTAGAGGACGGCGGGGAGCTGTTTTTT
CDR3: CASSLEDGGELFF

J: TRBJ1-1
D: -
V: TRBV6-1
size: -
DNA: TGTGCCAGCAGTCGGCAGGGGACTCCATGGACTGAAGCTTTCTTT
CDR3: CASSRQGTPWTEAFF

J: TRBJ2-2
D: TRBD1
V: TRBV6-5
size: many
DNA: TGTGCCAGCAGTTACTCGACATATGGGACAGAGGTGTTTTTT
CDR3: CASSYSTYGTEVFF

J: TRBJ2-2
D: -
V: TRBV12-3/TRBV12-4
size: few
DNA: TGTGCCAGCAGTTTAAGGGGTTGGGAGCTGTTTTTT
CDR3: CASSLRGWELFF

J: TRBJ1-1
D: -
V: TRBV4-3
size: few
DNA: TGCGCCAGCAGCCCGTTAGGGGGGGGTTTCTCTGAAGCTTTCTTT
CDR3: CASSPLGGGFSEAFF

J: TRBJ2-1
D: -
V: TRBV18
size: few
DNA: TGTGCCAGCTCATGGGACTTGAATGAGCAGTTCTTC
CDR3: CASSWDLNEQFF

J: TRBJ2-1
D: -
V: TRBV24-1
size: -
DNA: TGTGCCACCAGTGAAGGTAGTGCCGGCTTAATTGAGCAGTTCTTC
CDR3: CATSEGSAGLIEQFF

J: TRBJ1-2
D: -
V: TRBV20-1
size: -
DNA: TGCAGTGCTAGTGGGACGGATACTAACTATGGCTACACCTTC
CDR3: CSASGTDTNYGYTF

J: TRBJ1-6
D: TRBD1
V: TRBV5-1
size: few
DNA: TGCGCCAGCAGCCCGAGGACAGGCCGGAATTCACCCCTCCACTTT
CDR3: CASSPRTGRNSPLHF

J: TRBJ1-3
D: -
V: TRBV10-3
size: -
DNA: TGTGCCATCAGTCCTAATCCTGGAAACACCATATATTTT
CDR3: CAISPNPGNTIYF

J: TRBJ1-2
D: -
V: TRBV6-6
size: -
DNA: TGTGCCAGCAGCGTCGACATACTTGGCTACACCTTC
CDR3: CASSVDILGYTF

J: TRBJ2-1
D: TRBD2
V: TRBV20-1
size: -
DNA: TGCAGTGCTAGAGAATATAGCGGGGGGGTTTATTCTTACAATGAGCAGTTCTTC
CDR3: CSAREYSGGVYSYNEQFF

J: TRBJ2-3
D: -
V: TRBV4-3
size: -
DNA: TGCGCCAGCAGCCAAGTCCCCGGGAGTAGCACAGATACGCAGTATTTT
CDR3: CASSQVPGSSTDTQYF

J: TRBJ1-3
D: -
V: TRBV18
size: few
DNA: TGTGCCAGCTCGGTTGGGGGCAGTCTACAAAGCTCTGGAAACACCATATATTTT
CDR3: CASSVGGSLQSSGNTIYF

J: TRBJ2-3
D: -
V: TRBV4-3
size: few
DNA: TGCGCCAGCAGCCTTGAGCGGACCTCTCATGGGGATACGCAGTATTTT
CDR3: CASSLERTSHGDTQYF

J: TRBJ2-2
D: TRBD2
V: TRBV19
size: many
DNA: TGTGCCAGTAAATCCAGCGGGAGTGGAACCGGGGAGCTGTTTTTT
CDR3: CASKSSGSGTGELFF

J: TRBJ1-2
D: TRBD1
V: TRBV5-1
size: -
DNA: TGCGCCAGCAGCTTGGAAGGGACAGCTTATGGCTACACCTTC
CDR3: CASSLEGTAYGYTF

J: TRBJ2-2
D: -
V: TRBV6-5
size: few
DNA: TGTGCCAGCAGTTACACACGACAGTCTGGGGAGCTGTTTTTT
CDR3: CASSYTRQSGELFF

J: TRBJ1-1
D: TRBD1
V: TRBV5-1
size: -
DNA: TGCGCCAGCAGTCAGGGACAGAAGAACACTGAAGCTTTCTTT
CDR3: CASSQGQKNTEAFF

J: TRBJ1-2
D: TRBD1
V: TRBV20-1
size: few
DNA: TGCAGTGCTCTCCGACAGGGGTTAGAAGGATATGGCTACACCTTC
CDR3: CSALRQGLEGYGYTF

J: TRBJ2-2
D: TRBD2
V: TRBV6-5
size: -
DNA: TGTGCCAGCAGTTACCGAAGGACTAGCCCCGGGGAGCTGTTTTTT
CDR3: CASSYRRTSPGELFF